This TCR beta chain comes out of a study of resident and recirculating memory T cells in vitiligo (dated by TCRdb to 2017 to 2018). Study-wide context: The study took epidermis from shave biopsies of two lesional and two nonlesional sites, plus PBMCs, from each of a few stable vitiligo patients for TCR beta sequencing. Right before genomic DNA was extracted using the Qiagen DNeasy Blood & Tissue Kit, the samples were homogenized with no cell sorting step. The goal of the human TCR beta sequencing was to check whether lesional vitiligo skin contained specific clones that differed from the clones found in nonlesional skin and blood. What the work shows at the level of the full study, not this receptor alone: Even within a single patient, overlap and correlation analysis found no significant repertoire overlap between any biopsies apart from each lesion compared with itself. TCR sequences were not found to be conserved across biopsy sites or patients, suggesting that different lesions are infiltrated by different T cell clones, a pattern described as private specificity. No unique dominant TCR clone was detected, and clonality varied among vitiligo lesions. Future mechanistic studies are needed so that the relative contributions of the lesion-infiltrating T cell clones and of human Trm versus Tcm pools can be evaluated.

Stable vitiligo was defined as no change in lesions over the previous 6 months. Stable patients also had to lack confetti depigmentation, a clinical sign of active vitiligo. Any patient who had received treatment in the previous three months was excluded. Ficoll density gradient centrifugation was used to isolate PBMCs from heparinized blood, after which the PBMCs were flash-frozen. TCR beta chains were amplified from genomic DNA using the immunoSEQ hsTCRB kit. The immunoSEQ service sequenced the TCR beta libraries on an Illumina MiSeq instrument. Per the source publication's procedure: The immunoSEQ Analyzer was used to analyze the repertoire data. The clones in this table, taken by TCRdb from immuneACCESS, are in-frame only. Not every clone is retained; where verified, under half of the shortfall comes from an unresolved V gene, and the cause of the rest is unknown. V, J and clone size were drawn from that table, and D and trimming were deduced from the DNA. Recorded for this sample are 72,000 or so clones; just over 90% of them occurred a single time. The ten largest make up 4% to 5.5% of the sample.

Including the terminal cysteine and phenylalanine, the CDR3 comprises 17 residues. Only the CDR3 DNA is retained, 51 bases long and in frame from the first base. V is reduced by 6 bases and J by 4 bases, leaving a spacing of 21 bases between them. The germline V gene gives CDR1 as MDHEN and CDR2 as SYDVKM. With regard to this clone: It has no known antigen specificity. It has no much larger one-base neighbor in the sample; base qualities were not kept.

This clonotype was obtained from a male donor with vitiligo. The sequence joins TRBV28 to TRBJ1-4; the D gene is perhaps TRBD1, from 6 matching bases. What was sequenced was blood. The DNA reads as follows: TGTGCCAGCAGGAGAAGACAGGCCCGGATAGGTAATGAAAAACTGTTTTTT. This yields the protein CASRRRQARIGNEKLFF. Reference TRBV28 and TRBJ1-4 proteins supply the regions before and after the CDR3; the full variable domain is: DVKVTQSSRYLVKRTGEKVFLECVQDMDHENMFWYRQDPGLGLRLIYFSYDVKMKEKGDIPEGYSVSREKKERFSLILESASTNQTSMYLCASRRRQARIGNEKLFFGSGTQLSVL.